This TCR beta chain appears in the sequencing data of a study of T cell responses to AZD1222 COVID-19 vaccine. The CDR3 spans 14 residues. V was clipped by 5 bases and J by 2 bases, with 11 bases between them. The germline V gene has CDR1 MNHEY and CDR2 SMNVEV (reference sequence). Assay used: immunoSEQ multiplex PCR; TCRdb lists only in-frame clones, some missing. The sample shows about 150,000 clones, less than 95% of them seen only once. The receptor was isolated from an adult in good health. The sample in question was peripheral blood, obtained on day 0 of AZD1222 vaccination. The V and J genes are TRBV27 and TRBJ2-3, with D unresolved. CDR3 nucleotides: TGTGCCAGCAGTCCTATGTACAACACAGATACGCAGTATTTT. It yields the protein CASSPMYNTDTQYF.